This T cell receptor beta chain was identified during a study of chemoradiotherapy in HPV16-positive cancers. About the research overall: Functional T-cell assays on two HPV16-positive patients' cells defined candidate HPV-specific clones and common TCR motifs.

This CDR3 spans 14 amino acids. Germline values: CDR1 MNHNS, CDR2 SASEGT. Trimming left V 2 bases short and J 7 bases short, with 11 bases between. Sequencing was performed with immunoSEQ multiplex PCR; in TCRdb, only in-frame clones are kept and a portion is missing. This repertoire shows around 19,000 clones, 90% to 95% found once; its top ten account for 11% to 15%. This clonotype was sampled from a human donor with HPV-associated anogenital cancer. The specimen was blood, collected from a patient who underwent chemoradiotherapy. V and J are TRBV6-1 and TRBJ2-2; TRBD2 is a possible D gene (5 bases). CDR3 residues: CASSERLGDGELFF. The CDR3 DNA reads as TGTGCCAGCAGTGAAAGGCTCGGGGACGGGGAGCTGTTTTTT.